Each of the 9 T cell receptor beta chains below was sequenced from the same sample in a study of regulatory T cells in long-lasting Graves disease. Arm-PCR of CDR3 regions and iRepertoire HTBI primers were used to build TCR beta libraries. MiXCR, run by TCRdb on the multiplex PCR reads, gives a single entry per CDR3 protein. This table holds hundreds of thousands of distinct CDR3 sequences, 13% found once. Documented time point: newly diagnosed GD, antithyroid drugs for less than 3 months. The authors made the TCR library using RNA they extracted from PBMCs. These data were likewise used in another study, on T cells in Graves' hyperthyroidism and ophthalmopathy.

The sample in question was peripheral blood mononuclear cells (PBMCs), obtained at new diagnosis, from a patient treated with antithyroid drugs. Receptors originate from a man aged 25-45 years with Graves disease.

In this sample, this clonotype turned up a few times. V is TRBV11-2 and J is TRBJ2-7; either TRBD1 or TRBD2 may fit D (7 bases each). Trimming shortened V by 1 base and J by 7 bases, and 26 bases separated the two germline ends. CDR1 and CDR2 from the germline V gene are SGHAT and FQNNGV. This CDR3 is 18 amino acids long. The CDR3, as DNA: TGTGCCAGCAGCTTAGTGGGCAGGGGGTTAGCGGGCCGATGGGAGCAGTACTTC. Amino acids: CASSLVGRGLAGRWEQYF. Full variable domain (rest looked up from reference TRBV11-2 and TRBJ2-7): EAGVAQSPRYKIIEKRQSVAFWCNPISGHATLYWYQQILGQGPKLLIQFQNNGVVDDSQLPKDRFSAERLKGVDSTLKIQPAKLEDSAVYLCASSLVGRGLAGRWEQYFGPGTRLTVT.

The chain uses TRBV28 and TRBJ1-5; D is unclear. Deletions cut 6 bases from V and 2 bases from J, with 17 bases between. CDR1 MDHEN and CDR2 SYDVKM come from the germline V gene. The CDR3 loop spans 16 amino acids. CDR3 amino acids: CASSRYRGWRNQPQHF. The CDR3, as DNA: TGTGCCAGCAGCCGATATCGCGGGTGGCGCAATCAGCCCCAGCATTTT.

This clonotype showed up just a few times. The gene calls are TRBV9 and TRBJ2-2, with 9 bases matching TRBD1. With 3 bases clipped from V and 4 bases from J, the junction kept 13 bases outside the gene matches. CDR1 and CDR2 (germline): SGDLS, YYNGEE. The CDR3 has 18 residues. CDR3 coding DNA: TGTGCCAGCAGCGCTTTATCGAGTGGGACAGGGAGCACCGGGGAGCTGTTTTTT. Protein sequence: CASSALSSGTGSTGELFF.

This clonotype was detected many times. A read error may produce the germline difference seen at one junction end. The gene calls are TRBV2 and TRBJ2-7; D ambiguous. The CDR3 totals 11 residues. Looked up from germline, CDR1 is SNHLY and CDR2 is FYNNEI. The CDR3 sequence is CASRTTYEQYF. The CDR3, as DNA: TGCGCCAGCAGAACGACCTACGAGCAGTACTTC.

Many counts were recorded for this clonotype. V gene TRBV6-2 or TRBV6-3 combines with J gene TRBJ1-2, with D uncertain. CDR3 length: 13 residues. CDR1 and CDR2 from the germline V gene are MNHEY and SVGEGT. V lost 5 bases to trimming and J lost 1 base, with 8 bases between them. CDR3 coding DNA: TGTGCCAGCAGTGTTTCCTTTAACTATGGCTACACCTTC. Protein sequence: CASSVSFNYGYTF.

This clonotype came up many times. The chain has TRBV7-9 and TRBJ2-1; TRBD2 agrees at 7 bases. Germline V gene data show CDR1 as SEHNR and CDR2 as FQNEAQ (reference sequence). The V gene end was trimmed by 3 bases and the J gene end by 6 bases; junction bases not matched to a gene: 8. The CDR3 sequence is 15 residues long. The CDR3 loop reads CASSFMLADANEQFF. CDR3 in DNA: TGTGCCAGCAGCTTTATGCTAGCGGATGCCAATGAGCAGTTCTTC.

This clonotype was observed at least ten times. This chain connects TRBV27 to TRBJ2-6; TRBD1 or TRBD2 may be the D gene (5 bases each). CDR1 is MNHEY and CDR2 is SMNVEV in the germline V gene (reference sequence). V lost 5 bases and J lost 13, with 18 bases in between. This CDR3 has 14 residues. The CDR3 reads CASSGTARGWVLTF. For the CDR3, the DNA is TGTGCCAGCAGTGGGACCGCCCGGGGATGGGTCCTGACTTTC.

This clonotype has at least ten counts. The chain employs TRBV13 and TRBJ2-7, with TRBD1 identical over 9 bases. CDR1 and CDR2 (germline): PRHDT, FYEKMQ (reference sequence). Trimming at V came to 6 bases and at J to 3 bases, leaving 0 bases not matched to a gene. CDR3 length: 12 residues. CDR3 loop: CASRTGGYEQYF. In DNA form, the CDR3 reads TGTGCCAGCAGGACAGGGGGCTACGAGCAGTACTTC.

This clonotype was recorded at least ten times. The CDR3 nucleotides read TGCAGTGCTAGAGATCTATCTGTGGGGTATGGTGAAGCTTTCTTT. This translates into CSARDLSVGYGEAFF. The genes are TRBV20-1 and TRBJ1-1; D unresolved. Germline CDR1 is DFQATT and CDR2 is SNEGSKA (reference sequence). The ends were cut back, 0 bases at V and 7 bases at J, with 18 bases in the middle. There are 15 residues in the CDR3.